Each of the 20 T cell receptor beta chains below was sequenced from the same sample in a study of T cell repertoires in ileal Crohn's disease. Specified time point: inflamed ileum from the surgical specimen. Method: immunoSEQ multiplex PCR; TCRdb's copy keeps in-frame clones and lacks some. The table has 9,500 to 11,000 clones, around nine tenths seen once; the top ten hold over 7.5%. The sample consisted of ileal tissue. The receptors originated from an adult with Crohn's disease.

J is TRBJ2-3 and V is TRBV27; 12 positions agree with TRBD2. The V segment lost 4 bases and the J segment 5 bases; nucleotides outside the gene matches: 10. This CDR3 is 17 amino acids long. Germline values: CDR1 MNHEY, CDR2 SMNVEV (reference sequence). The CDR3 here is CASSYSRLAGGVDTQYF. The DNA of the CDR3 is TGTGCCAGCAGTTACTCACGGCTAGCGGGAGGGGTAGATACGCAGTATTTT.

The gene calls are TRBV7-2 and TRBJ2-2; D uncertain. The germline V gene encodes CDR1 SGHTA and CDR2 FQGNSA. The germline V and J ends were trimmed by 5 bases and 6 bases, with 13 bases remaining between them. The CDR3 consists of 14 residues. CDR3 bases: TGTGCCAGCAGCCCAACAGCCAGCCCCGGGGAGCTGTTTTTT. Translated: CASSPTASPGELFF.

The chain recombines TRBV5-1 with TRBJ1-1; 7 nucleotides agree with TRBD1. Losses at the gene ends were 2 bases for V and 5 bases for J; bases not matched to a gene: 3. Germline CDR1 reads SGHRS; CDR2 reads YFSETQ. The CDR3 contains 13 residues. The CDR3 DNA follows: TGCGCCAGCAGCTTCAGGGGGGAGACTGAAGCTTTCTTT. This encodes CASSFRGETEAFF.

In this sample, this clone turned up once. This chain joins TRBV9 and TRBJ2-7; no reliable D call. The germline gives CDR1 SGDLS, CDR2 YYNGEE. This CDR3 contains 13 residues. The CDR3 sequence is CASNVERHYEQYV. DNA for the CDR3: TGTGCCAGCAACGTAGAGCGACACTACGAGCAGTACGTC.

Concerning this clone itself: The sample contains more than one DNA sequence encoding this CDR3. The DNA of the CDR3 is TGTGCCAGCAGCGTAGACCCACAAGAGACCCAGTACTTC. Translating it yields CASSVDPQETQYF. This sequence joins TRBV9 and TRBJ2-5; D gene uncertain. Germline-derived CDR1 and CDR2 are SGDLS and YYNGEE. With 0 bases removed from V and 2 bases from J, the gap between germline ends came to 5 bases. The CDR3 runs to 13 residues.

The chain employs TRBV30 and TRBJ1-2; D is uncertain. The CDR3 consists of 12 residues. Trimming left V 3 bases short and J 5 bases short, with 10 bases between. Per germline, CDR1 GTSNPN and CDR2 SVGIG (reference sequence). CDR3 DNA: TGTGCCTGGAGCCCATTAGGGTATGGCTACACCTTC. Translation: CAWSPLGYGYTF.

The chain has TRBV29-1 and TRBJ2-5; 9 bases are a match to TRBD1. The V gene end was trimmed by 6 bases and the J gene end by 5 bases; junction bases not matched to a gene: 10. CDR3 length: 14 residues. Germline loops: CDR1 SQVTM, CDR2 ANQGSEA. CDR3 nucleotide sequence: TGCAGCGTACTGGGACAGGGTAGGCGGGAGACCCAGTACTTC. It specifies CSVLGQGRRETQYF.

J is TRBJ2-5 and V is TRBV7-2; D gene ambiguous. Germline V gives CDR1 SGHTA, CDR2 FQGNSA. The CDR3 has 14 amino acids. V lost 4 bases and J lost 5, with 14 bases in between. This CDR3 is CASSSGFPHETQYF. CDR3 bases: TGTGCCAGCAGCTCCGGTTTCCCTCATGAGACCCAGTACTTC.

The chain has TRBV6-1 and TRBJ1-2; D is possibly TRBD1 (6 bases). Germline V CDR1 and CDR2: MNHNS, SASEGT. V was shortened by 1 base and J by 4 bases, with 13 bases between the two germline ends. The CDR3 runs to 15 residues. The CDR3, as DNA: TGTGCCAGCAGTGAAGGGGGACAAGGGATCTATGGCTACACCTTC. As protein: CASSEGGQGIYGYTF.

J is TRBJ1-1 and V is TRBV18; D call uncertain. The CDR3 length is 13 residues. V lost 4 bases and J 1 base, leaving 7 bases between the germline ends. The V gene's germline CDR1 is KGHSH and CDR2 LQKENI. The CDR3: CASSQTRNTEAFF. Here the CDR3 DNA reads TGTGCCAGCTCACAGACACGGAACACTGAAGCTTTCTTT. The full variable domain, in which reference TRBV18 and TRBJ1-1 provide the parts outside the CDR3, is NAGVMQNPRHLVRRRGQEARLRCSPMKGHSHVYWYRQLPEEGLKFMVYLQKENIIDESGMPKERFSAEFPKEGPSILRIQQVVRGDSAAYFCASSQTRNTEAFFGQGTRLTVV.

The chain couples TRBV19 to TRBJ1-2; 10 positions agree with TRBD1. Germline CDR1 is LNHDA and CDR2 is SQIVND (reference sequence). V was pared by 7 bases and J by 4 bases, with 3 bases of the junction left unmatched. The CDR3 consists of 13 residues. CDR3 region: CASKRTGGYGYTF. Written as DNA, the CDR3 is TGTGCCAGTAAGAGGACAGGGGGCTATGGCTACACCTTC.

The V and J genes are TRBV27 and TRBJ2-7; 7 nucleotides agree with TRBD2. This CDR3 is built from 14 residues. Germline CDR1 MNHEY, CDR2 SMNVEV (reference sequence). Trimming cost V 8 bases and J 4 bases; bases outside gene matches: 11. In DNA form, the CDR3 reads TGTGCCAGCCTGCGGGAGTCCCCCTTTTACGAGCAGTACTTC. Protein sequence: CASLRESPFYEQYF.

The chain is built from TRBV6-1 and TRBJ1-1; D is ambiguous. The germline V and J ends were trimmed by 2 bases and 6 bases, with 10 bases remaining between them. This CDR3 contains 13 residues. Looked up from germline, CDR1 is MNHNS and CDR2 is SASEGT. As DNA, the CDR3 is TGTGCCAGCAGTGAAAGAGAAGGTGCTGAAGCTTTCTTT. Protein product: CASSEREGAEAFF.

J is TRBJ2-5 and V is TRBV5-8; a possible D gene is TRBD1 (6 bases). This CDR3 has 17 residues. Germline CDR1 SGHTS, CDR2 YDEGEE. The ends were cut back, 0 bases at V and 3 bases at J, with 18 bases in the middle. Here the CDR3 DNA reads TGTGCCAGCAGCTTGGGAATTGGGGACATAGGTAAAGAGACCCAGTACTTC. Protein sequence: CASSLGIGDIGKETQYF.

DNA for the CDR3: TGTGCCAGCTCACCCGACAGGGTCGGGCAGTACGTC. This sequence encodes CASSPDRVGQYV. The chain uses TRBV18 and TRBJ2-7; 7 positions match TRBD1. Germline V gene lookup returns CDR1 KGHSH and CDR2 LQKENI. This CDR3 has 12 amino acids. J was trimmed by 9 bases and V by 3 bases; bases with no gene match: 5.

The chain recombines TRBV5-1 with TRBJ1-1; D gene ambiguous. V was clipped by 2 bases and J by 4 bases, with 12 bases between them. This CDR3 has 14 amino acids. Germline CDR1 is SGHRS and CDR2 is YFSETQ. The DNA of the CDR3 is TGCGCCAGCAGCTTCATAGATTGGGGCACTGAAGCTTTCTTT. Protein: CASSFIDWGTEAFF.

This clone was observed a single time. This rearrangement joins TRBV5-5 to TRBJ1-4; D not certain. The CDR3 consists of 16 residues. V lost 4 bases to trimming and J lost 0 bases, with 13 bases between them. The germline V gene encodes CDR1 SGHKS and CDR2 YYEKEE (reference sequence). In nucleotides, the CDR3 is TGTGCCAGCAGCCCGGTCAACCTTGCAACTAATGAAAAACTGTTTTTT. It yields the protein CASSPVNLATNEKLFF.

CDR3 amino acids: CASSPGSPVQAFF. DNA of the CDR3: TGTGCCAGCAGCCCCGGATCGCCCGTCCAAGCTTTCTTT. This sequence joins TRBV11-2 and TRBJ1-1; no clear D. This CDR3 has 13 amino acids. Germline V gene sequence: CDR1 SGHAT, CDR2 FQNNGV. Trimming removed 5 bases from V and 9 bases from J, with 16 bases in between.

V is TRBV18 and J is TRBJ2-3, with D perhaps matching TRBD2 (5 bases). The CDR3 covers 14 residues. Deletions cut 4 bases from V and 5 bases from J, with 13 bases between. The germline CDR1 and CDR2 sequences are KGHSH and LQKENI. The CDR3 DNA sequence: TGTGCCAGCTCACGGACTTTGAGAGGAGATACGCAGTATTTT. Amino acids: CASSRTLRGDTQYF.

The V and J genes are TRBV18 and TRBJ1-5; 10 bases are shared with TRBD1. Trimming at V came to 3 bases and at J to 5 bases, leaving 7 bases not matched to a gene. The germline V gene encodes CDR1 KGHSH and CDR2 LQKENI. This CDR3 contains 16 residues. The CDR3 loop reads CASSPFRQGADQPQHF. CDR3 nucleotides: TGTGCCAGCTCACCTTTCCGACAGGGGGCAGATCAGCCCCAGCATTTT.